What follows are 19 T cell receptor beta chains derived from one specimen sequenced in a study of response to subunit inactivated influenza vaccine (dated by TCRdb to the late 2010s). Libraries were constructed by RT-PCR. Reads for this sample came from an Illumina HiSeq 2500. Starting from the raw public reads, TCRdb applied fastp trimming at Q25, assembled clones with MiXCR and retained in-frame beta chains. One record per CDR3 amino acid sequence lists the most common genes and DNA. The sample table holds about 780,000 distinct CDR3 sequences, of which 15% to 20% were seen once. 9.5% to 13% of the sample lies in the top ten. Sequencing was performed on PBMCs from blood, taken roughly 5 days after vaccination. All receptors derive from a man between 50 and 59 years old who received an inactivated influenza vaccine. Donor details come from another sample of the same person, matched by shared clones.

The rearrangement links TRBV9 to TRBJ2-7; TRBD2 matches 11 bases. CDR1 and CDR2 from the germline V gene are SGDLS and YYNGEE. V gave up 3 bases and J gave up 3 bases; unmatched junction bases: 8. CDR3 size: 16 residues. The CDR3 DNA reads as TGTGCCAGCAGCGAAGACGGGACTAGCGGTTACTACGAGCAGTACTTC. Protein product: CASSEDGTSGYYEQYF.

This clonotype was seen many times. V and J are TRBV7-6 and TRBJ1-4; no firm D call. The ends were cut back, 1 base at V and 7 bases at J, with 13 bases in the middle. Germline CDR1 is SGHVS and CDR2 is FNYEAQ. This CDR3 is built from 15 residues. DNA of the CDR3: TGTGCCAGCAGCTTAGATAACAGCTTGGTTGAAAAACTGTTTTTT. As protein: CASSLDNSLVEKLFF. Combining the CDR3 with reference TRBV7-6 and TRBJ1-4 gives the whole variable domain GAGVSQSPRYKVTKRGQDVALRCDPISGHVSLYWYRQALGQGPEFLTYFNYEAQQDKSGLPNDRFSAERPEGSISTLTIQRTEQRDSAMYRCASSLDNSLVEKLFFGSGTQLSVL.

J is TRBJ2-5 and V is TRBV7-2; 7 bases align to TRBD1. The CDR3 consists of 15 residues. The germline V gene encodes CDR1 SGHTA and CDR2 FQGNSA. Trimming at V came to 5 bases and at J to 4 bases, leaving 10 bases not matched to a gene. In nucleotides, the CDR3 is TGTGCCAGCAGCCCCGGACAGGCAGACCGAGAGACCCAGTACTTC. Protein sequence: CASSPGQADRETQYF.

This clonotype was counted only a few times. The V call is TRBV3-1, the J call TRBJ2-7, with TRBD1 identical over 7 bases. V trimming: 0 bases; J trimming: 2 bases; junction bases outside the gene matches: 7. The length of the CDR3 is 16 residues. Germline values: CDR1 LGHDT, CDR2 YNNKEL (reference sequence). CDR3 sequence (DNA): TGTGCCAGCAGCCAAGATAGCAGGGGGAGAGCCTACGAGCAGTACTTC. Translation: CASSQDSRGRAYEQYF.

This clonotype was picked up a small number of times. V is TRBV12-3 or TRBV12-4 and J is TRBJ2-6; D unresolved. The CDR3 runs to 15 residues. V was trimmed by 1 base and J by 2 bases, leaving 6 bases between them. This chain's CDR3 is CASSLGLPGANVLTF. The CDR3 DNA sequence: TGTGCCAGCAGTTTAGGACTGCCTGGGGCCAACGTCCTGACTTTC.

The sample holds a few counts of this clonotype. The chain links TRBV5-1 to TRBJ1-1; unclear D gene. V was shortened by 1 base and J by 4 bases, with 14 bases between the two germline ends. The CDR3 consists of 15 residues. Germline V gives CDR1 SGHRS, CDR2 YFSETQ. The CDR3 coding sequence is TGCGCCAGCAGCTTGTCTGACATGCGTGTCACTGAAGCTTTCTTT. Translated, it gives CASSLSDMRVTEAFF.

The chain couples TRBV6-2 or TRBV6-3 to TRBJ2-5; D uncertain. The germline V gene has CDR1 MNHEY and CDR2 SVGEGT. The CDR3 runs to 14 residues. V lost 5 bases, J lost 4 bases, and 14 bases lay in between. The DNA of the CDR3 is TGTGCCAGCAGTCCGCCCCGCGCGCTAGAGACCCAGTACTTC. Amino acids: CASSPPRALETQYF.

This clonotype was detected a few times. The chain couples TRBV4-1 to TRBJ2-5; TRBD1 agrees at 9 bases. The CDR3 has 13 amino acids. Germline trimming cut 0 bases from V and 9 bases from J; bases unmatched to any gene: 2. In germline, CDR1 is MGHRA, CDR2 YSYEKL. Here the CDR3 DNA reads TGCGCCAGCAGCCAAGATTGGGACAGGGCCCAGTACTTC. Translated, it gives CASSQDWDRAQYF.

For the CDR3, the DNA is TGCAGTGCTAGAGGACAGGGGGGGTGGAACACTGAAGCTTTCTTT. It codes for CSARGQGGWNTEAFF. The chain couples TRBV20-1 to TRBJ1-1, with 9 bases that match TRBD1. Germline V lookup: CDR1 DFQATT, CDR2 SNEGSKA (reference sequence). This CDR3 is built from 15 residues. V lost 1 base to trimming and J lost 1 base; unmatched junction nucleotides: 4.

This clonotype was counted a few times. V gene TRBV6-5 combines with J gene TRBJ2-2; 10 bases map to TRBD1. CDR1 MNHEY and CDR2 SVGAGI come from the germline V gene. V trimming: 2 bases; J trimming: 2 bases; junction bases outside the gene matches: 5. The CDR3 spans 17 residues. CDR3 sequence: CASSYPGQGLNTGELFF. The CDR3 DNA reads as TGTGCCAGCAGTTACCCGGGACAGGGGTTAAACACCGGGGAGCTGTTTTTT.

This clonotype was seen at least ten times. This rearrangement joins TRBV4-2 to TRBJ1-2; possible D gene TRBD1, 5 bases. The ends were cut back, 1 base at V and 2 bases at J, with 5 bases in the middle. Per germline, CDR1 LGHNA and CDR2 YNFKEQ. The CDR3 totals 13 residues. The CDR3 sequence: CASSQGQNYGYTF. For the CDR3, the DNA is TGTGCCAGCAGCCAAGGACAGAACTATGGCTACACCTTC.

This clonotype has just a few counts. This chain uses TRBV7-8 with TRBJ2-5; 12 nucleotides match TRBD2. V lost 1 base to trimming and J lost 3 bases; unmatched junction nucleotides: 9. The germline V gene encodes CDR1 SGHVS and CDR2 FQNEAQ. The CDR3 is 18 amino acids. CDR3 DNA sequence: TGTGCCAGCAGCTTAGGTCTCCTAGCGGGAGGGCTGGAAGAGACCCAGTACTTC. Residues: CASSLGLLAGGLEETQYF.

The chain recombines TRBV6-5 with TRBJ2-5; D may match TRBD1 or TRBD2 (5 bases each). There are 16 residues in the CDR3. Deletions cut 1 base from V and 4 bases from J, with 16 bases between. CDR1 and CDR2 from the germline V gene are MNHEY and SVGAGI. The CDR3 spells CASSYWGRGLPETQYF. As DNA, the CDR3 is TGTGCCAGCAGTTACTGGGGACGAGGGCTTCCAGAGACCCAGTACTTC.

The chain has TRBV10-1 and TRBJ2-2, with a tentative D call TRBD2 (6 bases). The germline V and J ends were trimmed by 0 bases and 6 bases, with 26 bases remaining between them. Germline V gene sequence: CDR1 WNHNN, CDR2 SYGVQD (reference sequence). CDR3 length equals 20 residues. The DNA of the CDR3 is TGCGCCAGCAGTGAGTCGACACGCTTAGAAGCGGGCAACGTTTCCGGGGAGCTGTTTTTT. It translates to CASSESTRLEAGNVSGELFF.

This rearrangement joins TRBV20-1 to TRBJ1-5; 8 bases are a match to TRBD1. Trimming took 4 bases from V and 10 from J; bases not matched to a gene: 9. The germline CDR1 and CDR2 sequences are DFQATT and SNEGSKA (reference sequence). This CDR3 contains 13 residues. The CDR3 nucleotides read TGCAGTGCTAACGGACAGGGAAATCGACCCCAGCATTTT. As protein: CSANGQGNRPQHF.

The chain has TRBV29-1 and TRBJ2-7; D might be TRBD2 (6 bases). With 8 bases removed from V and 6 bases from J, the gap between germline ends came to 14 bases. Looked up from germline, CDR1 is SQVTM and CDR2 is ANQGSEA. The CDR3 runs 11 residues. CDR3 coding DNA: TGCAGCCTAGCCCTCGGGGGCGAGCAGTACTTC. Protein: CSLALGGEQYF.

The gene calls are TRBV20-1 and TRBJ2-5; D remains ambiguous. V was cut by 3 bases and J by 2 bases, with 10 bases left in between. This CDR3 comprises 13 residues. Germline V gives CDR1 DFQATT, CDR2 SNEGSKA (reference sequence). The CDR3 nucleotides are TGCAGTGCTAGTAATTCGCCGCAAGAGACCCAGTACTTC. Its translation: CSASNSPQETQYF.

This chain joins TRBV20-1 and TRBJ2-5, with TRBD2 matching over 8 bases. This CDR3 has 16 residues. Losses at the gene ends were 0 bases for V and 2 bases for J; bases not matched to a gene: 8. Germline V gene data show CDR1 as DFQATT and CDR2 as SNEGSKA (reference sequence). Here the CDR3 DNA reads TGCAGTGCTAGAGAAGGGCTAGCGGGTAGGCAAGAGACCCAGTACTTC. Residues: CSAREGLAGRQETQYF.

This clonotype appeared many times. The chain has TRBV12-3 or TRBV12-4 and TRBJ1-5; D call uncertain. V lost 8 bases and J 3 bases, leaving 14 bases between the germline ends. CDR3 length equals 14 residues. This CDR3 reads CASGPQGPNQPQHF. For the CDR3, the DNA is TGTGCCAGCGGACCCCAAGGCCCCAATCAGCCCCAGCATTTT.